This entry lists 29 T cell receptor beta chains sequenced from one sample in a study of blood T cell repertoires in COVID-19. This table comes from immunoSEQ multiplex PCR, and its TCRdb copy is limited to in-frame clones, with some not included. In the table there are 250,000 to 400,000 clones, roughly 90% of which are singletons. Sequenced: peripheral blood. Every receptor here comes from a woman aged 25-40 years with COVID-19, enrolled during active disease.

The chain recombines TRBV2 with TRBJ1-1; TRBD1 might be the D (6 bases). The CDR3 has 15 residues. The V end lost 3 bases, the J end lost 1 base, and 12 bases lay between the germline ends. In germline, CDR1 is SNHLY, CDR2 FYNNEI. CDR3 DNA: TGTGCCAGCAGTGATATAGGGGGTTCGAACACTGAAGCTTTCTTT. Translated, it gives CASSDIGGSNTEAFF.

In this sample, this clone turned up once. V is TRBV30 and J is TRBJ2-7; possibly TRBD2 for D (5 bases). The CDR3 is made up of 14 amino acids. Trimming pared 5 bases from V and 3 bases from J, leaving 17 bases between. In germline, CDR1 is GTSNPN, CDR2 SVGIG (reference sequence). For the CDR3, the DNA is TGTGCCTGGGGGGTCTCTAGCCGTTACTACGAGCAGTACTTC. Its protein is CAWGVSSRYYEQYF.

The V gene is TRBV3-1 (or the pseudogene TRBV3-2), the J gene TRBJ1-1, with 8 nucleotides matching TRBD1. Germline V CDR1 and CDR2: LGHDT, YNNKEL (reference sequence). The CDR3 spans 14 residues. V lost 3 bases to trimming and J lost 4 bases; unmatched junction nucleotides: 4. The CDR3 DNA is TGTGCCAGCAGCCACGGACAGGGCGGCACTGAAGCTTTCTTT. This codes for CASSHGQGGTEAFF.

The chain uses TRBV3-1 (or the pseudogene TRBV3-2) and TRBJ2-2; D possibly corresponds to TRBD1 (6 bases). V dropped 3 bases and J dropped 6 bases, with 11 bases sitting between them. Germline V gene sequence: CDR1 LGHDT, CDR2 YNNKEL (reference sequence). This CDR3 has 14 residues. The CDR3 nucleotides read TGTGCCAGCAGCCAGGGGACACACGCCGGGGAGCTGTTTTTT. It codes for CASSQGTHAGELFF.

The genes are TRBV27 and TRBJ1-5, with D unclear. The CDR3 loop spans 15 amino acids. From germline, CDR1 is MNHEY and CDR2 SMNVEV (reference sequence). Between the trimmed V and J ends, which lost 2 bases and 3 bases, there was a span of 11 bases. For the CDR3, the DNA is TGTGCCAGCAGTTTACGAGGGAGCATCAATCAGCCCCAGCATTTT. It specifies CASSLRGSINQPQHF.

This clone was seen just once. The chain joins TRBV3-1 (or the pseudogene TRBV3-2) to TRBJ1-6, with 8 positions matching TRBD1. The CDR3 runs to 15 residues. Germline-derived CDR1 and CDR2 are LGHDT and YNNKEL (reference sequence). J lost 7 bases, V lost 3 bases, and 5 bases had no gene match. CDR3: CASSQTGADNSPLHF. Written as DNA, the CDR3 is TGTGCCAGCAGCCAGACAGGGGCTGACAATTCACCCCTCCACTTT.

This chain connects TRBV11-2 to TRBJ1-1; D gene ambiguous. The CDR3 spans 16 residues. The V gene lost 5 bases and the J gene lost 4 bases, with 20 bases spanning the gap. In germline, CDR1 is SGHAT, CDR2 FQNNGV. The CDR3 reads CASSPGRGKRGTEAFF. The CDR3 nucleotides read TGTGCCAGCAGCCCCGGACGGGGAAAAAGAGGCACTGAAGCTTTCTTT.

V gene TRBV5-6 combines with J gene TRBJ1-1, with 8 bases identical to TRBD1. CDR1 SGHDT and CDR2 YYEEEE come from the germline V gene. The junction had 11 bases not matched to a gene; V was cut back by 4 bases and J by 3 bases. The CDR3 sequence is 16 residues long. The CDR3 nucleotides read TGTGCCAGCAGCCTAGGGACAGGTAAAGGGGACACTGAAGCTTTCTTT. It encodes CASSLGTGKGDTEAFF.

On this clone: Other DNA sequences in the sample encode the same CDR3. CDR3 nucleotide sequence: TGCGCCAGCAGTGAATCCGGGGACACCTACGAGCAGTACTTC. Residues: CASSESGDTYEQYF. V and J are TRBV10-1 and TRBJ2-7, with a possible D match to TRBD1 (6 bases). Germline CDR1 reads WNHNN; CDR2 reads SYGVQD (reference sequence). Trimming cost V 3 bases and J 2 bases, with 11 bases left between them. This CDR3 comprises 14 residues.

This rearrangement joins TRBV3-1 (or the pseudogene TRBV3-2) to TRBJ2-2; a possible D gene is TRBD2 (5 bases). Trimming took off 0 bases at V and 5 bases at J, with 13 bases between the two ends. This CDR3 contains 16 residues. Germline CDR1 is LGHDT and CDR2 is YNNKEL (reference sequence). The chain's CDR3 is CASSQEQGRGTGELFF. Here the CDR3 DNA reads TGTGCCAGCAGCCAAGAACAAGGAAGAGGGACCGGGGAGCTGTTTTTT.

As DNA, the CDR3 is TGTGCCAGCAGCCAAGAGGGGACAGGTCTGTGGGGGGCCAACGTCCTGACTTTC. Its translation is CASSQEGTGLWGANVLTF. V usage is TRBV3-1 (or the pseudogene TRBV3-2) and J usage is TRBJ2-6, with 8 bases identical to TRBD1. The CDR3 spans 18 residues. J gave up 4 bases and V 0 bases, and 8 bases lay outside the gene matches. Germline-derived CDR1 and CDR2 are LGHDT and YNNKEL (reference sequence).

The chain employs TRBV7-2 and TRBJ2-7, with 9 bases lining up with TRBD1. With V trimmed by 11 bases and J by 5 bases, 13 bases remained unmatched. CDR3 size: 14 residues. Germline-derived CDR1 and CDR2 are SGHTA and FQGNSA. CDR3 in amino acids: CAASRQGVLDEQYF. CDR3 bases: TGTGCCGCCTCGAGACAGGGGGTTCTTGACGAGCAGTACTTC.

The J gene is TRBJ2-7, the V gene TRBV30; TRBD1 aligns across 8 bases. CDR3 length: 13 residues. V shed 8 bases, J shed 3 bases, and the junction held 9 bases outside the gene matches. Germline V gene sequence: CDR1 GTSNPN, CDR2 SVGIG (reference sequence). CDR3 region: CAGGQGLGYEQYF. The CDR3 coding sequence is TGTGCCGGAGGACAGGGTCTAGGCTACGAGCAGTACTTC.

This chain connects TRBV7-8 to TRBJ1-4, with D uncertain. The CDR3 length is 15 residues. CDR1 and CDR2 (germline): SGHVS, FQNEAQ. The germline V and J ends were trimmed by 0 bases and 10 bases, with 15 bases remaining between them. CDR3 nucleotides: TGTGCCAGCAGCTTAGCTCAGACACCCCGTGGAAAACTGTTTTTT. It specifies CASSLAQTPRGKLFF.

The chain recombines TRBV27 with TRBJ1-2, with 9 nucleotides matching TRBD1. CDR1 MNHEY and CDR2 SMNVEV come from the germline V gene (reference sequence). Trimming cost V 5 bases and J 4 bases; bases outside gene matches: 11. The CDR3 is 16 residues long. CDR3 residues: CASSPWDREWSYGYTF. The CDR3 DNA sequence: TGTGCCAGCAGTCCTTGGGACAGGGAGTGGTCCTATGGCTACACCTTC.

The gene calls are TRBV19 and TRBJ1-5, with D uncertain. Looked up from germline, CDR1 is LNHDA and CDR2 is SQIVND (reference sequence). V gave up 1 base and J gave up 2 bases, with 12 bases separating them. CDR3 length: 16 amino acids. The CDR3 loop reads CASSIVAGIGNQPQHF. The DNA of the CDR3 is TGTGCCAGTAGTATAGTAGCGGGGATAGGCAATCAGCCCCAGCATTTT.

The J gene is TRBJ1-5, the V gene TRBV3-1 (or the pseudogene TRBV3-2); D is unclear. Trimming removed 0 bases at V and 6 bases at J, with 6 bases between. The germline V gene has CDR1 LGHDT and CDR2 YNNKEL (reference sequence). The CDR3 totals 13 residues. CDR3 sequence reads: CASSQDRVQPQHF. In nucleotides, the CDR3 is TGTGCCAGCAGCCAAGATCGGGTTCAGCCCCAGCATTTT.

Only one count was recorded for this clone. The genes are TRBV12-3 or TRBV12-4 and TRBJ1-1; the D gene is possibly TRBD1 (5 bases). The ends were cut back, 2 bases at V and 7 bases at J, with 11 bases in the middle. The CDR3 has 13 amino acids. The CDR3: CASSLTPGNEAFF. In DNA, the CDR3 is TGTGCCAGCAGTTTAACCCCAGGGAATGAAGCTTTCTTT.

V usage is TRBV30 and J usage is TRBJ1-1; maybe TRBD1 (6 bases). The germline V gene has CDR1 GTSNPN and CDR2 SVGIG (reference sequence). This CDR3 has 15 residues. Trimming shortened V by 4 bases and J by 10 bases, and 25 bases separated the two germline ends. The DNA for the CDR3 is TGTGCCTGGACTCAGGCCCCACGGGACACCCCGCGAGCTTTCTTT. Protein: CAWTQAPRDTPRAFF.

The chain recombines TRBV6-5 with TRBJ2-7; weak D call: TRBD2 (5 bases). The germline gives CDR1 MNHEY, CDR2 SVGAGI. CDR3 length equals 15 residues. V was cut by 7 bases and J by 1 base, with 17 bases left in between. CDR3 nucleotides: TGTGCCAGCAATATCGACTACCAAGCTTCCTACGAGCAGTACTTC. This gives the protein CASNIDYQASYEQYF.

This clone has at least ten counts. This chain joins TRBV30 and TRBJ1-2; 7 positions match TRBD1. The junction had 6 bases not matched to a gene; V was cut back by 0 bases and J by 2 bases. Germline assignment: CDR1 GTSNPN and CDR2 SVGIG (reference sequence). CDR3 length: 15 residues. The CDR3 spells CAWSVGRGDNYGYTF. The DNA for the CDR3 is TGTGCCTGGAGTGTGGGCAGGGGGGACAACTATGGCTACACCTTC.

The chain employs TRBV5-1 and TRBJ2-3; 11 nucleotides match TRBD2. Unmatched junction bases numbered 13, after V lost 4 bases and J lost 6 bases. Germline CDR1 and CDR2: SGHRS and YFSETQ. The CDR3 sequence is 17 residues long. The CDR3 loop reads CASSPLLTSGSGDTQYF. The DNA of the CDR3 is TGCGCCAGCAGCCCCCTTCTTACTAGCGGGAGTGGTGATACGCAGTATTTT.

The chain combines TRBV30 with TRBJ1-1, with D maybe TRBD1 (5 bases). The CDR3 loop spans 12 amino acids. CDR1 is GTSNPN, CDR2 SVGIG, per germline (reference sequence). Trimming shortened V by 3 bases and J by 4 bases, and 9 bases separated the two germline ends. CDR3 bases: TGTGCCTGGAGGGGGGGACCCACTGAAGCTTTCTTT. Residues: CAWRGGPTEAFF.

In this sample, this clone turned up once. The rearrangement links TRBV7-9 to TRBJ2-3; D is undetermined. CDR3 size: 11 residues. From germline, CDR1 is SEHNR and CDR2 FQNEAQ (reference sequence). V lost 3 bases, J lost 9 bases, and 7 bases lay in between. The CDR3 sequence: CASSFSETQYF. The CDR3 nucleotides are TGTGCCAGCAGCTTTTCCGAGACGCAGTATTTT. The full variable domain, its missing parts supplied by reference TRBV7-9 and TRBJ2-3, is DTGVSQNPRHKITKRGQNVTFRCDPISEHNRLYWYRQTLGQGPEFLTYFQNEAQLEKSRLLSDRFSAERPKGSFSTLEIQRTEQGDSAMYLCASSFSETQYFGPGTRLTVL.

The chain carries TRBV5-8 and TRBJ1-5; D is unresolved. The CDR3 is 16 amino acids. The ends were cut back, 3 bases at V and 7 bases at J, with 20 bases in the middle. Germline V gene sequence: CDR1 SGHTS, CDR2 YDEGEE. As DNA, the CDR3 is TGTGCCAGCAGCTCTCGGTCCGGGAACTCGCCACAGCCCCAGCATTTT. Protein sequence: CASSSRSGNSPQPQHF. Full variable domain (remainder filled in from reference TRBV5-8 and TRBJ1-5): EAGVTQSPTHLIKTRGQQATLRCSPISGHTSVYWYQQALGLGLQFLLWYDEGEERNRGNFPPRFSGRQFPNYSSELNVNALELEDSALYLCASSSRSGNSPQPQHFGDGTRLSIL.

The rearrangement links TRBV18 to TRBJ2-1; perhaps TRBD1 as D (6 bases). V was cut by 8 bases and J by 4 bases, with 12 bases left in between. Germline V lookup: CDR1 KGHSH, CDR2 LQKENI. The CDR3 extends over 13 amino acids. The CDR3 protein is CASTIGQYNEQFF. The CDR3 bases are TGTGCCAGCACTATCGGACAGTACAATGAGCAGTTCTTC. Full variable domain (rest looked up from reference TRBV18 and TRBJ2-1): NAGVMQNPRHLVRRRGQEARLRCSPMKGHSHVYWYRQLPEEGLKFMVYLQKENIIDESGMPKERFSAEFPKEGPSILRIQQVVRGDSAAYFCASTIGQYNEQFFGPGTRLTVL.

J is TRBJ2-1 and V is TRBV7-2, with 9 bases identical to TRBD2. With V trimmed by 4 bases and J by 10 bases, 14 bases remained unmatched. This CDR3 has 16 amino acids. CDR1 is SGHTA, CDR2 FQGNSA, per germline. The CDR3 coding sequence is TGTGCCAGCAGCTCCGTGACTAGCGGATTTACGCGGGAGCAGTTCTTC. Protein sequence: CASSSVTSGFTREQFF.

The rearrangement links TRBV6-1 to TRBJ2-7; 10 nucleotides line up with TRBD1. V lost 3 bases and J lost 1; bases outside the gene matches: 3. CDR1 MNHNS and CDR2 SASEGT come from the germline V gene. The CDR3 runs 15 residues. In DNA form, the CDR3 reads TGTGCCAGCAGTGACCGGACAGGGGGATCCTACGAGCAGTACTTC. It codes for CASSDRTGGSYEQYF.

The rearrangement links TRBV10-3 to TRBJ2-7; 8 positions match TRBD2. CDR3 length equals 15 residues. Germline CDR1 reads ENHRY; CDR2 reads SYGVKD. With V trimmed by 6 bases and J by 3 bases, 10 bases remained unmatched. The CDR3, as DNA: TGTGCCATCAGCCTAGCTGGTAGCGGGATCTACGAGCAGTACTTC. It codes for CAISLAGSGIYEQYF.